This TCR beta chain was profiled in a study of T-cell memory formation after mild COVID-19. Study background: Largely, the TCR clusters proved donor specific. General observations from the study: Detection of some responders pre-infection suggested pre-existing cross-reactive memory T cells participated. Among CD4+ contracting clones, most were CM and EM, and CD8+ ones EMRA. While clones contracting from day 15 to 85 were balanced between CD4 and CD8, later expanders leaned CD4+.

The table lists this clonotype with a few counts. What it binds is not known. Trimming stripped 6 bases from V and 2 bases from J, with 9 bases between. The CDR3 loop spans 13 amino acids. Germline CDR1 MNHEY, CDR2 SMNVEV (reference sequence). MiXCR was run by TCRdb on the 5' RACE reads, yielding one entry per CDR3 protein. Found here are some 160,000 distinct CDR3 sequences, approximately 12% of them singletons; the top ten hold about 3.6%. The TCR sequence derives from a man between 18 and 29 years old who had mild COVID-19 (a few samples of this study predate the infection). Cell type and time point are not known. The chain is built from TRBV27 and TRBJ2-3; D ambiguous. Sequenced: PBMCs or a T cell subset sorted from them (not recorded which). The CDR3 DNA is TGTGCCAGCAGGCCCCGGGTCACAGATACGCAGTATTTT. Encoded protein: CASRPRVTDTQYF.